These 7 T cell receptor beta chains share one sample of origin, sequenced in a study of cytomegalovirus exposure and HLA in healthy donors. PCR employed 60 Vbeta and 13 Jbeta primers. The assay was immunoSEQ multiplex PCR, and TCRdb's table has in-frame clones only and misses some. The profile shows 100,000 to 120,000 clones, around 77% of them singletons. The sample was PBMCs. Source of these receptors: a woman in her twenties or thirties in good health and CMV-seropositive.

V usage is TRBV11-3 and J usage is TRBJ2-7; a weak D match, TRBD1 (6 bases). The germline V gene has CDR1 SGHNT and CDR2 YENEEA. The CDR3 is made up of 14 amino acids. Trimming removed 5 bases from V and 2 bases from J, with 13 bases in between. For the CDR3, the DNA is TGTGCCAGCAGCCATACAGGGTACCCCTACGAGCAGTACTTC. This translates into CASSHTGYPYEQYF.

CDR3 region: CASSANPDRIGAFF. The CDR3 bases are TGTGCCAGCAGCGCGAACCCCGACAGAATTGGAGCTTTCTTT. V gene TRBV5-6 combines with J gene TRBJ1-1; D is possibly TRBD1 (5 bases). The V end lost 4 bases, the J end lost 10 bases, and 20 bases lay between the germline ends. CDR3 length equals 14 residues. Per the germline V gene, CDR1 is SGHDT and CDR2 is YYEEEE.

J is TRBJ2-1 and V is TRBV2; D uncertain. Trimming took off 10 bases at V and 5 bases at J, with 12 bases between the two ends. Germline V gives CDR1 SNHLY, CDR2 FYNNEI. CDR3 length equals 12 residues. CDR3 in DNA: TGTGCCACCAAGCCTAGGAACAATGAGCAGTTCTTC. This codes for CATKPRNNEQFF.

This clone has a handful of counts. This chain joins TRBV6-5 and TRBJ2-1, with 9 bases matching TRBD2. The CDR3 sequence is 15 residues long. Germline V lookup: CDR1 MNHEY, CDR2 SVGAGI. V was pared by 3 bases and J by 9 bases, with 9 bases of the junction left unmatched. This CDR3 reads CASSYGTSRYLEQFF. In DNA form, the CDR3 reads TGTGCCAGCAGTTATGGGACTAGCAGATACCTTGAGCAGTTCTTC.

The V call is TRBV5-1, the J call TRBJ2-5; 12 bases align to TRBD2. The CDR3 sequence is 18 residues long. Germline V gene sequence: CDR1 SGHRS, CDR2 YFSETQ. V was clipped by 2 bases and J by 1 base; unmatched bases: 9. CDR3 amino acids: CASSLIRTSGATQETQYF. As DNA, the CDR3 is TGCGCCAGCAGCTTAATCAGGACTAGCGGGGCAACCCAAGAGACCCAGTACTTC.

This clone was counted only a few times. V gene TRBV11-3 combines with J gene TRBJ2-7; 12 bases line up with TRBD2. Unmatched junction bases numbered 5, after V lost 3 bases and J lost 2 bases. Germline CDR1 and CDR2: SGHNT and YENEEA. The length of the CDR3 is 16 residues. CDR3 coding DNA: TGTGCCAGCAGCTTGGGGACTAGCGGGCAAACCTACGAGCAGTACTTC. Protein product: CASSLGTSGQTYEQYF.

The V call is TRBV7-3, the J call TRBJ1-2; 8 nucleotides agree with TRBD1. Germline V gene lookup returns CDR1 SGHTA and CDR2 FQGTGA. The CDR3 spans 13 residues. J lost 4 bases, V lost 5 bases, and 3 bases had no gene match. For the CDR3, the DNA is TGTGCCAGCAGCGCCGGACAGGGCTATGGCTACACCTTC. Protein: CASSAGQGYGYTF.